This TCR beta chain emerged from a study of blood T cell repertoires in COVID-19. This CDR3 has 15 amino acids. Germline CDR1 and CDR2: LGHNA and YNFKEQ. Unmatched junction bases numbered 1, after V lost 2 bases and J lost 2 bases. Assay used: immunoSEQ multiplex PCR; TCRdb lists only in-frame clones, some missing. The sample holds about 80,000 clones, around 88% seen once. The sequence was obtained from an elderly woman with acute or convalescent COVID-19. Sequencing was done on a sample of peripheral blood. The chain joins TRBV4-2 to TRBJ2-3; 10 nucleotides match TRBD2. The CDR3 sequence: CASSQTSGVTDTQYF. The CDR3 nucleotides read TGTGCCAGCAGCCAAACTAGCGGGGTCACAGATACGCAGTATTTT.